Listed here are 25 T cell receptor beta chains from one sample, sequenced in a study of response to subunit inactivated influenza vaccine (dated by TCRdb to 2016 to 2018). Receptor libraries were prepared by RT-PCR. Sequencing used an Illumina HiSeq 2500. TCRdb trimmed the raw reads at Q25, called clones with MiXCR and kept productive beta chains. One record per CDR3 amino acid sequence lists the most common genes and DNA. The sample records 290,000 or so distinct CDR3 sequences, roughly 22% of which are singletons. 10% to 13% of the sample is held by the ten biggest clonotypes. Sequencing was performed on PBMCs from blood, taken approximately 20 months after vaccination. These TCRs come from a man aged 50 to 69 who received an inactivated influenza vaccine. Donor details come from another sample of the same person, matched by shared clones.

This clonotype was picked up a small number of times. The chain joins TRBV12-3 or TRBV12-4 to TRBJ2-2; D might be TRBD1 or TRBD2, each matching 6 bases. This CDR3 region has 14 residues. Trimming stripped 3 bases from V and 7 bases from J, with 12 bases between. For the CDR3, the DNA is TGTGCCAGCAGTTTTCGGGGGCGCGGCGGGGAGCTGTTTTTT. Protein product: CASSFRGRGGELFF.

This clonotype was seen a handful of times. The genes are TRBV7-2 and TRBJ1-1, with unresolved D. Per the germline V gene, CDR1 is SGHTA and CDR2 is FQGNSA. The CDR3 totals 14 residues. The ends were cut back, 5 bases at V and 4 bases at J, with 14 bases in the middle. The CDR3 is CASSEGSAGTEAFF. DNA for the CDR3: TGTGCCAGCAGCGAAGGGTCGGCGGGCACTGAAGCTTTCTTT. Full variable domain (missing parts from reference TRBV7-2 and TRBJ1-1): GAGVSQSPSNKVTEKGKDVELRCDPISGHTALYWYRQSLGQGLEFLIYFQGNSAPDKSGLPSDRFSAERTGGSVSTLTIQRTQQEDSAVYLCASSEGSAGTEAFFGQGTRLTVV.

In DNA, the CDR3 is TGTGCCAGCAGCTTATTCCACCGCAGGACAGGGGGCTCCGAGACCCAGTACTTC. Translating gives CASSLFHRRTGGSETQYF. This sequence joins TRBV7-8 and TRBJ2-5; 11 bases align to TRBD1. The CDR3 is 18 amino acids. The V segment lost 2 bases and the J segment 5 bases; nucleotides outside the gene matches: 13. Germline V lookup: CDR1 SGHVS, CDR2 FQNEAQ.

The chain couples TRBV12-3 or TRBV12-4 to TRBJ2-1; 10 bases are a match to TRBD1. V lost 10 bases to trimming and J lost 14 bases; unmatched junction nucleotides: 8. The CDR3 has 11 residues. The CDR3 loop is CATTHGTGEFF. In DNA form, the CDR3 reads TGTGCCACGACCCACGGGACAGGGGAGTTCTTC.

This chain links TRBV29-1 with TRBJ1-2; TRBD1 aligns across 8 bases. Germline-derived CDR1 and CDR2 are SQVTM and ANQGSEA. Losses at the gene ends were 4 bases for V and 4 bases for J; bases not matched to a gene: 8. The CDR3 is made up of 14 amino acids. The CDR3 bases are TGCAGCGTTGTACTTGGGACAGGTGGCTATGGCTACACCTTC. Protein sequence: CSVVLGTGGYGYTF.

The chain is built from TRBV7-9 and TRBJ2-1, with 8 bases lining up with TRBD1. The germline V gene encodes CDR1 SEHNR and CDR2 FQNEAQ (reference sequence). This CDR3 has 14 amino acids. The V gene end was trimmed by 5 bases and the J gene end by 9 bases; junction bases not matched to a gene: 9. The CDR3 DNA is TGTGCCAGCAGCCGACTAAGACAGGGGAGTGAGCAGTTCTTC. Its protein product is CASSRLRQGSEQFF.

The chain employs TRBV12-3 or TRBV12-4 and TRBJ2-7; D not certain. The length of the CDR3 is 14 residues. V shed 8 bases and J shed 2 bases, with 16 bases lying between them. DNA for the CDR3: TGTGCCAGCTTCTCCTCCGACATTCCCTACGAGCAGTACTTC. This encodes CASFSSDIPYEQYF.

This clonotype came up once. The chain joins TRBV6-5 to TRBJ2-1; no clear D. This CDR3 contains 15 residues. Germline CDR1 is MNHEY and CDR2 is SVGAGI. V was clipped by 0 bases and J by 6 bases, with 12 bases between them. In DNA form, the CDR3 reads TGTGCCAGCAGTTACTCGATAGGGCTCAGCAATGAGCAGTTCTTC. Translated: CASSYSIGLSNEQFF.

The genes are TRBV12-3 or TRBV12-4 and TRBJ2-2, with D perhaps matching TRBD2 (5 bases). The V end lost 5 bases, the J end lost 1 base, and 20 bases lay between the germline ends. The length of the CDR3 is 18 residues. CDR3 loop: CASSPPHPGVLNTGELFF. CDR3 sequence (DNA): TGTGCCAGCAGTCCGCCCCACCCCGGGGTATTGAACACCGGGGAGCTGTTTTTT.

This clonotype has only a few counts. J is TRBJ1-2 and V is TRBV12-3 or TRBV12-4, with 9 positions matching TRBD1. The CDR3 is 14 residues long. The J segment lost 2 bases and the V segment lost 6 bases, leaving 4 bases of the junction unmatched. The CDR3 here is CASSGQGMNYGYTF. CDR3 in DNA: TGTGCCAGCAGCGGACAGGGGATGAACTATGGCTACACCTTC.

This clonotype has more than one count but fewer than ten. The V call is TRBV20-1, the J call TRBJ2-7; the D gene is possibly TRBD2 (6 bases). V was clipped by 3 bases and J by 2 bases, with 14 bases between them. This CDR3 region has 14 residues. CDR1 is DFQATT, CDR2 SNEGSKA, per germline (reference sequence). CDR3: CSASPGGRTYEQYF. CDR3 sequence (DNA): TGCAGTGCTAGCCCCGGTGGGAGGACCTACGAGCAGTACTTC.

In its sample, this clonotype was seen once. V is TRBV4-2 and J is TRBJ2-3; D is possibly TRBD1 or TRBD2 (5 bases each). Trimming shortened V by 2 bases and J by 3 bases, and 15 bases separated the two germline ends. Germline V gene sequence: CDR1 LGHNA, CDR2 YNFKEQ. The CDR3 totals 16 residues. CDR3 in DNA: TGTGCCAGCAGCCAATATTCCGGGGCCCCGACAGATACGCAGTATTTT. Translated, it gives CASSQYSGAPTDTQYF.

CDR3 sequence reads: CASSQDRSGGASDTQYF. CDR3 nucleotide sequence: TGCGCCAGCAGCCAAGATAGGAGCGGGGGGGCCTCAGATACGCAGTATTTT. The V and J genes are TRBV4-3 and TRBJ2-3; 10 positions agree with TRBD2. The ends lost 0 bases at V and 4 bases at J; junction bases unmatched: 7. This CDR3 has 17 amino acids. In germline, CDR1 is LGHNA, CDR2 YSLEER.

DNA of the CDR3: TGCAGTGCTAGGCAGACAGAGCCCTTTAATTCACCCCTCCACTTT. Translating it yields CSARQTEPFNSPLHF. The chain links TRBV20-1 to TRBJ1-6; weak D call: TRBD1 (5 bases). This CDR3 has 15 amino acids. Germline lookup yields CDR1 DFQATT and CDR2 SNEGSKA (reference sequence). V was clipped by 3 bases and J by 6 bases, with 15 bases between them.

This clonotype was seen only a few times. J is TRBJ1-2 and V is TRBV7-2; tentative D call: TRBD1 (5 bases). Trimming removed 2 bases at V and 5 bases at J, with 21 bases between. CDR1 and CDR2 from the germline V gene are SGHTA and FQGNSA. This CDR3 region has 17 residues. CDR3 sequence: CASSLPDWTRAGYGYTF. For the CDR3, the DNA is TGTGCCAGCAGCTTACCCGACTGGACACGCGCAGGATATGGCTACACCTTC.

The chain uses TRBV12-3 or TRBV12-4 and TRBJ1-6; D remains unclear. The CDR3 spans 14 residues. V lost 7 bases, J lost 9 bases, and 16 bases lay in between. The CDR3 sequence is CASNDGRVGSPLHF. CDR3 coding DNA: TGTGCCAGCAACGACGGGAGGGTCGGTTCACCCCTCCACTTT.

The CDR3 sequence: CASSLQRGAIAEQYF. The DNA for the CDR3 is TGTGCCAGCAGCCTTCAGCGGGGAGCGATCGCCGAGCAGTACTTC. The chain recombines TRBV14 with TRBJ2-7, with 7 positions matching TRBD2. Germline-derived CDR1 and CDR2 are SGHDN and FVKESK. V was pared by 4 bases and J by 6 bases, with 12 bases of the junction left unmatched. CDR3 length equals 15 residues.

The gene calls are TRBV5-1 and TRBJ2-3; 8 bases agree with TRBD1. CDR1 is SGHRS, CDR2 YFSETQ, per germline. V shed 0 bases and J 0 bases; nucleotides not matched to a gene: 3. The CDR3 consists of 16 residues. The CDR3, as DNA: TGCGCCAGCAGCTTGGAGACAGGGGACAGCACAGATACGCAGTATTTT. Its protein product is CASSLETGDSTDTQYF.

The V call is TRBV10-1, the J call TRBJ2-1; D may match TRBD1 or TRBD2 (5 bases each). The CDR3 is made up of 13 amino acids. Between the trimmed V and J ends, which lost 4 bases and 7 bases, there was a span of 11 bases. Germline V gene lookup returns CDR1 WNHNN and CDR2 SYGVQD (reference sequence). The chain's CDR3 is CASSAVWGNEQFF. The DNA of the CDR3 is TGCGCCAGCAGTGCTGTCTGGGGGAATGAGCAGTTCTTC.

Notes on this clonotype: A read error may produce the germline difference seen at one junction end. This rearrangement joins TRBV7-7 to TRBJ2-2; D is possibly TRBD1 or TRBD2 (5 bases each). In germline, CDR1 is SSHAT, CDR2 FNYEAQ (reference sequence). The CDR3 contains 12 residues. CDR3 DNA: TGTGCTAGCAGTCAGAGGGGCGGGGAGCTGTTTTTT. This sequence encodes CASSQRGGELFF.

This clonotype appeared many times. The genes are TRBV15 and TRBJ1-1, with D hard to call. CDR3 length: 13 residues. V dropped 5 bases and J dropped 1 base, with 8 bases sitting between them. Germline V CDR1 and CDR2: LNHNV, YYDKDF (reference sequence). CDR3 nucleotide sequence: TGTGCCACCAGCGGAGGCGGGAACACTGAAGCTTTCTTT. It is translated as CATSGGGNTEAFF.

By share, this clonotype ranks as medium-sized (0.01 to 0.1%). The CDR3 protein is CASNRKGARMNTEAFF. In DNA, the CDR3 is TGTGCCAGCAATAGGAAGGGGGCCCGTATGAACACTGAAGCTTTCTTT. The chain has TRBV27 and TRBJ1-1, with 7 bases aligning to TRBD1. Per germline, CDR1 MNHEY and CDR2 SMNVEV (reference sequence). Unmatched junction bases numbered 11, after V lost 7 bases and J lost 0 bases. This CDR3 contains 16 residues.

Regarding this clonotype: Without the conserved terminal phenylalanine or tryptophan, this CDR3 likely stems from a read error. V and J are TRBV14 and TRBJ2-1; TRBD2 aligns across 14 bases. J lost 8 bases, V lost 4 bases, and 7 bases had no gene match. There are 16 residues in the CDR3. From germline, CDR1 is SGHDN and CDR2 FVKESK. In DNA form, the CDR3 reads TGTGCCAGCAGCCCGGGACTAGCGGGAGACATCGATGAGCAGTTCATC. Amino acids: CASSPGLAGDIDEQFI.

This clonotype was observed a handful of times. V gene TRBV9 combines with J gene TRBJ2-1; 10 nucleotides agree with TRBD2. Trimming removed 3 bases from V and 7 bases from J; junction bases left unmatched: 13. The CDR3 extends over 17 amino acids. The germline V gene has CDR1 SGDLS and CDR2 YYNGEE. The CDR3 sequence: CASSDTTKREGQNEQFF. DNA of the CDR3: TGTGCCAGCAGCGACACGACTAAGCGGGAGGGCCAAAATGAGCAGTTCTTC.

A single count supports this clonotype. The gene calls are TRBV3-1 and TRBJ2-3; D may be TRBD1 (5 bases). Looked up from germline, CDR1 is LGHDT and CDR2 is YNNKEL (reference sequence). The CDR3 is made up of 16 amino acids. Trimming took 0 bases from V and 6 from J, leaving 16 bases between them. The CDR3 DNA reads TGTGCCAGCAGCCAAGATGGCAGGACAATCCCGGATACGCAGTATTTT. Translating it yields CASSQDGRTIPDTQYF.